This T cell receptor beta chain was documented in a study of blood T cells in healthy people across ages. Study at large: Template-switching capture recovered about one barcoded beta molecule per two T cells.

CDR3 length equals 12 residues. V gave up 4 bases and J gave up 7 bases, with 11 bases separating them. The germline gives CDR1 SGHDT, CDR2 YYEEEE. Combining a sample-barcoded 5' primer with a J-beta primer mix, a second PCR ran for 7 to 11 cycles. TCRdb re-called the 5' RACE reads with MiXCR, one entry per CDR3 protein. The sample lists 1.5 million to 2 million distinct CDR3 sequences, roughly 49% seen once, with around 2.1% in the top ten. This rearrangement joins TRBV5-6 to TRBJ1-2; possibly TRBD1 for D (6 bases). Sequencing was performed on blood. This receptor was taken from a woman aged 40 to 50 in good health. The CDR3 sequence is CASSGQLSGYTF. CDR3 in DNA: TGTGCCAGCAGCGGACAGCTCTCTGGCTACACCTTC.